What follows are 25 T cell receptor beta chains derived from one specimen sequenced in a study of T cell changes during pregnancy in multiple sclerosis. Assay: immunoSEQ multiplex PCR; the TCRdb copy retains only in-frame clones and omits some. The table includes under 50,000 clones, around 92% detected once. The input for sequencing was CD8+ T cells from peripheral blood mononuclear cells, taken in the first trimester of pregnancy. Receptor source: a female donor with multiple sclerosis, enrolled in a pregnancy study.

This clone was seen just once. The chain carries TRBV9 and TRBJ2-3, with TRBD1 matching over 9 bases. CDR1 SGDLS and CDR2 YYNGEE come from the germline V gene. J lost 5 bases, V lost 3 bases, and 4 bases had no gene match. CDR3 size: 14 residues. The chain's CDR3 is CASSDGTGRDTQYF. CDR3 DNA sequence: TGTGCCAGCAGCGACGGGACAGGGAGAGATACGCAGTATTTT.

The chain couples TRBV28 to TRBJ1-5; weak D call: TRBD1 (6 bases). Between the trimmed V and J ends, which lost 6 bases and 0 bases, there was a span of 21 bases. Germline CDR1 and CDR2: MDHEN and SYDVKM. This CDR3 spans 18 amino acids. The CDR3 reads CASRPAGGDTYSNQPQHF. CDR3 DNA sequence: TGTGCCAGCAGACCCGCCGGGGGGGACACCTATAGCAATCAGCCCCAGCATTTT.

The chain employs TRBV4-2 and TRBJ1-1, with 8 bases identical to TRBD1. CDR1 LGHNA and CDR2 YNFKEQ come from the germline V gene. The CDR3 sequence is 18 residues long. J was trimmed by 5 bases and V by 5 bases; bases with no gene match: 19. The CDR3 spells CASSEGVWQGAAGTEAFF. The CDR3 DNA follows: TGTGCCAGCAGCGAAGGGGTTTGGCAGGGGGCGGCTGGTACTGAAGCTTTCTTT.

This chain links TRBV18 with TRBJ1-1; tentative D call: TRBD1 (6 bases). Germline V CDR1 and CDR2: KGHSH, LQKENI. The ends were cut back, 3 bases at V and 3 bases at J, with 11 bases in the middle. The CDR3 loop spans 14 amino acids. CDR3 in amino acids: CASSPTTGYTEAFF. The CDR3 bases are TGTGCCAGCTCACCCACCACAGGGTACACTGAAGCTTTCTTT.

This clone was observed once. The chain recombines TRBV28 with TRBJ2-7; 8 nucleotides line up with TRBD1. The germline V gene encodes CDR1 MDHEN and CDR2 SYDVKM. CDR3 size: 18 residues. The V gene end was trimmed by 7 bases and the J gene end by 4 bases; junction bases not matched to a gene: 21. CDR3: CASKAPYGHGQGRYEQYF. CDR3 nucleotides: TGTGCCAGCAAAGCTCCATATGGGCACGGACAGGGTCGGTACGAGCAGTACTTC.

This sequence joins TRBV29-1 and TRBJ1-1; 8 bases are a match to TRBD1. There are 15 residues in the CDR3. Losses at the gene ends were 5 bases for V and 3 bases for J; bases not matched to a gene: 11. Looked up from germline, CDR1 is SQVTM and CDR2 is ANQGSEA. In nucleotides, the CDR3 is TGCAGCGTTCTGTCAGGGGGCCTGAAGGACACTGAAGCTTTCTTT. Amino acid sequence: CSVLSGGLKDTEAFF.

CDR3 DNA sequence: TGTGCCAGCAGCTTTTCTTTTACGGGCGAGCAGTACTTC. Protein: CASSFSFTGEQYF. V gene TRBV7-2 combines with J gene TRBJ2-7; the D is unclear. This CDR3 spans 13 amino acids. V lost 3 bases and J 6 bases, leaving 12 bases between the germline ends. The germline V gene encodes CDR1 SGHTA and CDR2 FQGNSA.

The chain couples TRBV29-1 to TRBJ1-1; 7 nucleotides align to TRBD1. Looked up from germline, CDR1 is SQVTM and CDR2 is ANQGSEA. After removal of 6 bases from V and 0 bases from J, the junction contained 1 base not matched to a gene. The CDR3 length is 12 residues. DNA of the CDR3: TGCAGCGTCGGGACAGTGAACACTGAAGCTTTCTTT. Its translation is CSVGTVNTEAFF.

The V call is TRBV27, the J call TRBJ2-1; 9 bases line up with TRBD2. CDR1 and CDR2 (germline): MNHEY, SMNVEV (reference sequence). V lost 0 bases to trimming and J lost 2 bases; unmatched junction nucleotides: 5. This CDR3 is built from 17 residues. The CDR3 sequence is CASSLSGGRDPYNEQFF. The CDR3 DNA sequence: TGTGCCAGCAGTTTATCGGGCGGGAGGGACCCCTACAATGAGCAGTTCTTC.

The chain links TRBV10-2 to TRBJ1-2, with 7 bases aligning to TRBD1. CDR1 is WSHSY, CDR2 SAAADI, per germline. This CDR3 spans 15 amino acids. The V gene end was trimmed by 4 bases and the J gene end by 2 bases; junction bases not matched to a gene: 7. CDR3 residues: CASSAGDSPNYGYTF. The CDR3 DNA sequence: TGCGCCAGCAGTGCTGGGGACAGCCCAAACTATGGCTACACCTTC.

For the CDR3, the DNA is TGTGCCAGCAGTTCTTTCAGGGGTTCTGGGGCCAACGTCCTGACTTTC. This gives the protein CASSSFRGSGANVLTF. The chain joins TRBV7-9 to TRBJ2-6; D might be TRBD1 (6 bases). Germline CDR1 and CDR2: SEHNR and FQNEAQ (reference sequence). CDR3 size: 16 residues. Between the trimmed V and J ends, which lost 6 bases and 1 base, there was a span of 13 bases.

The V and J genes are TRBV18 and TRBJ1-5; 7 nucleotides match TRBD1. The V gene's germline CDR1 is KGHSH and CDR2 LQKENI. J lost 4 bases, V lost 3 bases, and 3 bases had no gene match. The CDR3 covers 14 residues. The CDR3 coding sequence is TGTGCCAGCTCACCCACAGGGGTTAATCAGCCCCAGCATTTT. Encoded protein: CASSPTGVNQPQHF.

The rearrangement links TRBV9 to TRBJ2-3, with D possibly matching TRBD1 (5 bases). This CDR3 contains 16 residues. CDR1 SGDLS and CDR2 YYNGEE come from the germline V gene. Trimming cost V 0 bases and J 1 base, with 12 bases left between them. CDR3 sequence reads: CASSVGGAVGTDTQYF. The CDR3 coding sequence is TGTGCCAGCAGCGTAGGGGGCGCGGTCGGCACAGATACGCAGTATTTT.

This clone was seen once. The rearrangement uses TRBV1 and TRBJ1-1; the table names TRBD1, a call not compared with the DNA. TRBV1 is reported as a pseudogene. The CDR3 length is 19 residues. DNA of the CDR3: TGCACCAGCAGCCACCTTTTCCGGGACAGAGAAGCACCGAACACTGAAGCTTTCTTT. It translates to CTSSHLFRDREAPNTEAFF.

The sample holds one count of this clone. This chain joins TRBV4-3 and TRBJ1-1; 7 bases are shared with TRBD1. Looked up from germline, CDR1 is LGHNA and CDR2 is YSLEER. V was pared by 3 bases and J by 3 bases, with 10 bases of the junction left unmatched. The CDR3 is 16 amino acids. CDR3 sequence: CASSHLLGQVDTEAFF. The DNA for the CDR3 is TGCGCCAGCAGCCACCTACTAGGACAGGTAGACACTGAAGCTTTCTTT.

The chain is built from TRBV7-9 and TRBJ1-6; 7 bases are shared with TRBD1. This CDR3 spans 17 amino acids. CDR1 SEHNR and CDR2 FQNEAQ come from the germline V gene (reference sequence). Trimming took 0 bases from V and 0 from J; bases not matched to a gene: 2. The CDR3 bases are TGTGCCAGCAGCTTAGCTGGGGACAGCTCCTATAATTCACCCCTCCACTTT. Translating gives CASSLAGDSSYNSPLHF.

This clone was detected only once. This chain links TRBV5-1 with TRBJ1-1, with D possibly being TRBD1 (5 bases). The germline V gene has CDR1 SGHRS and CDR2 YFSETQ. Trimming took off 5 bases at V and 0 bases at J, with 8 bases between the two ends. The CDR3 is made up of 13 amino acids. In nucleotides, the CDR3 is TGCGCCAGCAGTACAGGACTGAACACTGAAGCTTTCTTT. Amino acids: CASSTGLNTEAFF.

The chain couples TRBV9 to TRBJ2-3; TRBD2 matches 9 bases. The germline V gene encodes CDR1 SGDLS and CDR2 YYNGEE. The CDR3 loop spans 16 amino acids. Trimming cost V 4 bases and J 2 bases; bases outside gene matches: 8. CDR3 sequence (DNA): TGTGCCAGCAGCCTGCGGGAGCGGGGGGTCACAGATACGCAGTATTTT. It translates to CASSLRERGVTDTQYF.

The gene calls are TRBV9 and TRBJ2-7; tentatively, D is TRBD1 (6 bases). CDR1 is SGDLS and CDR2 is YYNGEE in the germline V gene. The CDR3 spans 13 residues. V gave up 4 bases and J gave up 4 bases, with 12 bases separating them. The CDR3 sequence is CASSPGVGYEQYF. The CDR3 DNA reads TGTGCCAGCAGCCCAGGGGTTGGGTACGAGCAGTACTTC. Based on the CDR3 plus reference TRBV9 and TRBJ2-7, the full variable domain is DSGVTQTPKHLITATGQRVTLRCSPRSGDLSVYWYQQSLDQGLQFLIQYYNGEERAKGNILERFSAQQFPDLHSELNLSSLELGDSALYFCASSPGVGYEQYFGPGTRLTVT.

This clone has just one count. This sequence joins TRBV7-3 and TRBJ2-1; 8 bases are a match to TRBD2. The CDR3 contains 15 residues. V shed 5 bases, J shed 8 bases, and the junction held 11 bases outside the gene matches. Germline CDR1 reads SGHTA; CDR2 reads FQGTGA. The CDR3 bases are TGTGCCAGCAGCCCCGGGACTAGGGGCTTTTATGAGCAGTTCTTC. Its translation: CASSPGTRGFYEQFF.

The rearrangement uses TRBV13 and TRBJ1-1; TRBD1 agrees at 7 bases. The J segment lost 1 base and the V segment lost 4 bases, leaving 3 bases of the junction unmatched. Germline CDR1 is PRHDT and CDR2 is FYEKMQ (reference sequence). This CDR3 has 14 amino acids. The CDR3 nucleotides read TGTGCCAGCAGCTATGGGACAGCGAACACTGAAGCTTTCTTT. Translated: CASSYGTANTEAFF. The complete variable domain, with remaining parts taken from reference TRBV13 and TRBJ1-1, reads AAGVIQSPRHLIKEKRETATLKCYPIPRHDTVYWYQQGPGQDPQFLISFYEKMQSDKGSIPDRFSAQQFSDYHSELNMSSLELGDSALYFCASSYGTANTEAFFGQGTRLTVV.

This chain connects TRBV4-3 to TRBJ1-2; 7 bases map to TRBD1. Germline V gives CDR1 LGHNA, CDR2 YSLEER. Germline trimming cut 5 bases from V and 5 bases from J; bases unmatched to any gene: 20. This CDR3 is 18 amino acids long. CDR3 DNA sequence: TGCGCCAGCAGCTACGTGTCCGGGACAGCTCACTCTCCGTATGGCTACACCTTC. Translating gives CASSYVSGTAHSPYGYTF.

This clone is judged medium-sized (0.01 to 0.1%). The V and J genes are TRBV6-6 and TRBJ2-3; TRBD1 is a possible D gene (5 bases). In germline, CDR1 is MNHNY, CDR2 SVGAGI (reference sequence). The length of the CDR3 is 11 residues. Trimming took off 8 bases at V and 4 bases at J, with 7 bases between the two ends. Here the CDR3 DNA reads TGTGCCAGCCTAGGGGCAGATACGCAGTATTTT. Protein sequence: CASLGADTQYF.

This clone showed up just a few times. The chain has TRBV6-1 and TRBJ1-5, with 11 nucleotides matching TRBD1. The CDR3 is made up of 15 amino acids. V was clipped by 1 base and J by 6 bases; unmatched bases: 2. Germline V gives CDR1 MNHNS, CDR2 SASEGT. Here the CDR3 reads CASSEGTGGSQPQHF. Here the CDR3 DNA reads TGTGCCAGCAGTGAAGGGACAGGGGGCAGTCAGCCCCAGCATTTT.

The V call is TRBV19, the J call TRBJ1-1; D is perhaps TRBD1 (6 bases). Looked up from germline, CDR1 is LNHDA and CDR2 is SQIVND (reference sequence). V was shortened by 5 bases and J by 5 bases, with 15 bases between the two germline ends. This CDR3 has 14 residues. In nucleotides, the CDR3 is TGTGCCAGTAGTCCCTTCCAGGGGTGGACTGAAGCTTTCTTT. It specifies CASSPFQGWTEAFF.